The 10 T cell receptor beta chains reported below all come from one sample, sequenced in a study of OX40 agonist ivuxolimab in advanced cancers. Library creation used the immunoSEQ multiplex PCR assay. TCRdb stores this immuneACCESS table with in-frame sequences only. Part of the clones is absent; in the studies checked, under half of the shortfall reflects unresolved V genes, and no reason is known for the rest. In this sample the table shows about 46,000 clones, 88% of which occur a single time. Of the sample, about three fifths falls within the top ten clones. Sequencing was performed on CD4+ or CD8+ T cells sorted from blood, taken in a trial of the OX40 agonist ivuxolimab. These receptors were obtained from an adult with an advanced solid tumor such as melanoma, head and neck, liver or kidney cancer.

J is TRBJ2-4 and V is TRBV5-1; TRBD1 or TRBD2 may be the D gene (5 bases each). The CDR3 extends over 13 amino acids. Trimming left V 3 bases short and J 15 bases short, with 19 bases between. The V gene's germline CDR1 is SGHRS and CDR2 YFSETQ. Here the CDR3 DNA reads TGCGCCAGCAGCTCGGCGGATGGGACGACCACGTACTTC. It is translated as CASSSADGTTTYF.

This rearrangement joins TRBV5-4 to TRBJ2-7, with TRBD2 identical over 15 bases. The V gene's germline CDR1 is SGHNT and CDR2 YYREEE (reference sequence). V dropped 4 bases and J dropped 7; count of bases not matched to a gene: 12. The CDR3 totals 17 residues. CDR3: CASSEGLAGGQTGEQYF. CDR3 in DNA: TGTGCCAGCAGCGAGGGACTAGCGGGAGGCCAAACCGGAGAGCAGTACTTC.

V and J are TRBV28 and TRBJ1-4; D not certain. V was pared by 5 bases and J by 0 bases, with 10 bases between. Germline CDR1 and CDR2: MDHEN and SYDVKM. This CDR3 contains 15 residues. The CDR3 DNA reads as TGTGCCAGCAGTCCCCATTCCCCAACTAATGAAAAACTGTTTTTT. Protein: CASSPHSPTNEKLFF.

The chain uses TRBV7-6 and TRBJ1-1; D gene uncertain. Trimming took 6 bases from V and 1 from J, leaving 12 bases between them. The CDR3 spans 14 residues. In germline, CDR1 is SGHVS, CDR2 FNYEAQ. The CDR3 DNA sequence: TGTGCCAGCAGACGAGCCCCTGAGAACACTGAAGCTTTCTTT. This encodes CASRRAPENTEAFF.

The CDR3 loop reads CASSQTSGGTDTQYF. CDR3 bases: TGTGCCAGCAGTCAAACTAGCGGAGGCACAGATACGCAGTATTTT. The V call is TRBV6-5, the J call TRBJ2-3, with 8 bases matching TRBD2. Germline CDR1 and CDR2: MNHEY and SVGAGI. The CDR3 sequence is 15 residues long. Trimming removed 5 bases from V and 1 base from J; junction bases left unmatched: 5.

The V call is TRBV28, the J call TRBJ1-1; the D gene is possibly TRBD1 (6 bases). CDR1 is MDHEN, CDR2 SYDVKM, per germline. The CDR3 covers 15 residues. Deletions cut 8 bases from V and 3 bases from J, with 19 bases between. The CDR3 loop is CASPPGGGLDTEAFF. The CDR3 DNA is TGTGCCAGCCCCCCTGGCGGGGGGCTCGACACTGAAGCTTTCTTT.

As DNA, the CDR3 is TGTGCCATGGGGTCGGCAGGGCCGTGGGCCGGGGAGCTGTTTTTT. Its translation is CAMGSAGPWAGELFF. V and J are TRBV7-8 and TRBJ2-2, with D possibly TRBD1 on 5 matching bases. Per germline, CDR1 SGHVS and CDR2 FQNEAQ. The CDR3 has 15 residues. V was clipped by 10 bases and J by 6 bases, with 21 bases between them.

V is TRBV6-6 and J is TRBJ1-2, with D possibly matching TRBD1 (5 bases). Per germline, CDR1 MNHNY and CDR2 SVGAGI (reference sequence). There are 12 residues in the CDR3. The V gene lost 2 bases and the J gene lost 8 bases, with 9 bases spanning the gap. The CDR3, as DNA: TGTGCCAGCAGTTACAGAGGGGAAGGCTACACCTTC. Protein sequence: CASSYRGEGYTF.

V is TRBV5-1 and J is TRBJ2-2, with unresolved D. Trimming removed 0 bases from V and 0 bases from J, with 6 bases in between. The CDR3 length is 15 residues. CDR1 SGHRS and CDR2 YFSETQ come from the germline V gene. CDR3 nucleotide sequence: TGCGCCAGCAGCTTGGGCCCATCGAACACCGGGGAGCTGTTTTTT. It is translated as CASSLGPSNTGELFF.

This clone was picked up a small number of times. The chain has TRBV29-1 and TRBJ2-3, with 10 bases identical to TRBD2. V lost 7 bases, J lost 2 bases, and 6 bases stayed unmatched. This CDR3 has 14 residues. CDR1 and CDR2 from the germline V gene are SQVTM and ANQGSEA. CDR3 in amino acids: CSAPLAGATDTQYF. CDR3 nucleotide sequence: TGCAGCGCCCCCCTAGCGGGGGCCACAGATACGCAGTATTTT.